The 19 T cell receptor beta chains below were found in one sample sequenced in a study of OX40 agonist ivuxolimab in advanced cancers. Method: immunoSEQ multiplex PCR; TCRdb's copy keeps in-frame clones and lacks some. This sample has about 24,000 clones, with 80% to 85% found just once. Material: CD4+ or CD8+ T cells sorted from blood, obtained in a trial of the OX40 agonist ivuxolimab. The origin of the receptors is an adult with an advanced solid tumor such as melanoma, head and neck, liver or kidney cancer.

The rearrangement links TRBV5-1 to TRBJ2-5; D might be TRBD2 (6 bases). Trimming pared 1 base from V and 1 base from J, leaving 14 bases between. Germline V CDR1 and CDR2: SGHRS, YFSETQ. The CDR3 is 16 residues long. The CDR3 region is CASSLRRAEGQETQYF. CDR3 DNA: TGCGCCAGCAGCTTGAGGAGGGCCGAAGGCCAAGAGACCCAGTACTTC.

This chain links TRBV29-1 with TRBJ2-5; 7 bases are shared with TRBD1. CDR1 SQVTM and CDR2 ANQGSEA come from the germline V gene. The V segment lost 3 bases and the J segment 2 bases; nucleotides outside the gene matches: 3. This CDR3 spans 13 amino acids. The CDR3, as DNA: TGCAGCGTTGAGGGACAGACACAAGAGACCCAGTACTTC. Its protein is CSVEGQTQETQYF.

This CDR3 reads CASSWEGSETQYF. CDR3 sequence (DNA): TGCGCCAGCAGCTGGGAGGGCTCGGAGACCCAGTACTTC. This rearrangement joins TRBV5-1 to TRBJ2-5; 7 nucleotides match TRBD2. CDR3 size: 13 residues. Trimming removed 3 bases from V and 5 bases from J; junction bases left unmatched: 4. Germline assignment: CDR1 SGHRS and CDR2 YFSETQ.

The gene calls are TRBV7-6 and TRBJ2-7; maybe TRBD1 (6 bases). The CDR3 is made up of 13 amino acids. Germline V gene lookup returns CDR1 SGHVS and CDR2 FNYEAQ. The germline V and J ends were trimmed by 5 bases and 2 bases, with 10 bases remaining between them. In nucleotides, the CDR3 is TGTGCCAGCAGCCGACAGGTTACCTACGAGCAGTACTTC. This sequence encodes CASSRQVTYEQYF.

This sequence joins TRBV7-2 and TRBJ2-7, with D perhaps TRBD2 (6 bases). Germline assignment: CDR1 SGHTA and CDR2 FQGNSA. The length of the CDR3 is 15 residues. V was cut by 1 base and J by 2 bases, with 12 bases left in between. CDR3 protein: CASSLDFSGAYEQYF. CDR3 in DNA: TGTGCCAGCAGCTTAGATTTTAGCGGTGCCTACGAGCAGTACTTC.

Here the CDR3 reads CAWMGPTNTGELFF. CDR3 DNA sequence: TGTGCCTGGATGGGGCCGACGAACACCGGGGAGCTGTTTTTT. The rearrangement uses TRBV30 and TRBJ2-2; TRBD1 might be the D (5 bases). Germline assignment: CDR1 GTSNPN and CDR2 SVGIG (reference sequence). This CDR3 spans 14 amino acids. The germline V and J ends were trimmed by 4 bases and 0 bases, with 9 bases remaining between them.

The chain is built from TRBV29-1 and TRBJ2-2, with a possible D match to TRBD2 (6 bases). The length of the CDR3 is 17 residues. Looked up from germline, CDR1 is SQVTM and CDR2 is ANQGSEA. Deletions cut 1 base from V and 1 base from J, with 16 bases between. CDR3 amino acids: CSVEGGDGQLNTGELFF. The CDR3, as DNA: TGCAGCGTTGAAGGGGGGGACGGTCAGCTGAACACCGGGGAGCTGTTTTTT.

The rearrangement joins TRBV18 to TRBJ2-7, with 12 bases that match TRBD2. The J segment lost 3 bases and the V segment lost 5 bases, leaving 5 bases of the junction unmatched. The CDR3 covers 15 residues. Germline V CDR1 and CDR2: KGHSH, LQKENI. CDR3 amino acids: CASSGLAGGVYEQYF. As DNA, the CDR3 is TGTGCCAGCTCAGGGCTAGCGGGAGGGGTCTACGAGCAGTACTTC.

The V and J genes are TRBV19 and TRBJ1-4; D gene ambiguous. Trimming cost V 3 bases and J 5 bases, with 10 bases left between them. There are 14 residues in the CDR3. Germline V lookup: CDR1 LNHDA, CDR2 SQIVND (reference sequence). The CDR3 bases are TGTGCCAGTAGTATCGGTACAAGGAATGAAAAACTGTTTTTT. Encoded protein: CASSIGTRNEKLFF.

The chain combines TRBV4-3 with TRBJ1-6; 7 bases agree with TRBD1. V was clipped by 4 bases and J by 9 bases; unmatched bases: 9. CDR1 LGHNA and CDR2 YSLEER come from the germline V gene. CDR3 size: 15 residues. The CDR3 reads CASSPNRGTSSPLHF. The CDR3 nucleotides are TGCGCCAGCAGCCCAAACAGGGGTACCAGTTCACCCCTCCACTTT.

V and J are TRBV9 and TRBJ2-2; D ambiguous. Germline CDR1 SGDLS, CDR2 YYNGEE. The CDR3 contains 16 residues. Deletions cut 3 bases from V and 2 bases from J, with 14 bases between. The CDR3 protein is CASSALGWRNTGELFF. CDR3 in DNA: TGTGCCAGCAGCGCCCTTGGTTGGCGAAACACCGGGGAGCTGTTTTTT.

The count of this clone is one. This chain joins TRBV7-3 and TRBJ2-5; 15 bases fit TRBD2. This CDR3 has 17 amino acids. Germline assignment: CDR1 SGHTA and CDR2 FQGTGA. The V segment lost 1 base and the J segment 2 bases; nucleotides outside the gene matches: 2. Here the CDR3 DNA reads TGTGCCAGCAGCTTAAAGGGACTAGCGGGAGGACAAGAGACCCAGTACTTC. Its protein is CASSLKGLAGGQETQYF.

V gene TRBV7-8 combines with J gene TRBJ2-1; D is ambiguous. The ends were cut back, 5 bases at V and 0 bases at J, with 8 bases in the middle. In germline, CDR1 is SGHVS, CDR2 FQNEAQ. CDR3 length equals 14 residues. Written as DNA, the CDR3 is TGTGCCAGCAGCGACGTAAACTCCTACAATGAGCAGTTCTTC. As protein: CASSDVNSYNEQFF. The variable domain in full, completed from reference TRBV7-8 and TRBJ2-1, reads GAGVSQSPRYKVAKRGQDVALRCDPISGHVSLFWYQQALGQGPEFLTYFQNEAQLDKSGLPSDRFFAERPEGSVSTLKIQRTQQEDSAVYLCASSDVNSYNEQFFGPGTRLTVL.

This clone occurred a few times. The gene calls are TRBV5-1 and TRBJ2-2; no firm D call. The ends were cut back, 0 bases at V and 7 bases at J, with 16 bases in the middle. The CDR3 length is 16 residues. Germline V CDR1 and CDR2: SGHRS, YFSETQ. CDR3 sequence: CASSLAQHVRGGELFF. CDR3 in DNA: TGCGCCAGCAGCTTGGCCCAGCACGTACGTGGCGGGGAGCTGTTTTTT.

The table lists this clone with a count of one. The chain is built from TRBV11-2 and TRBJ2-7; D is unresolved. V lost 5 bases to trimming and J lost 3 bases, with 8 bases between them. This CDR3 contains 12 residues. In germline, CDR1 is SGHAT, CDR2 FQNNGV. The CDR3 nucleotides read TGTGCCAGCAGCCCCGGATTCTACGAGCAGTACTTC. It is translated as CASSPGFYEQYF.

V usage is TRBV5-1 and J usage is TRBJ2-5, with D possibly being TRBD2 (6 bases). The J call may be in error: the DNA end matches TRBJ2-7 better. Germline loops: CDR1 SGHRS, CDR2 YFSETQ. CDR3 length equals 16 residues. In DNA form, the CDR3 reads TGCGCCAGCAGCTTGGAACCGGGCGGGGCCGGCTACGAGCAGTACTTC. Residues: CASSLEPGGAGYEQYF.

The genes are TRBV7-8 and TRBJ2-1; 11 bases match TRBD2. This CDR3 has 16 residues. Germline CDR1 is SGHVS and CDR2 is FQNEAQ. The V segment lost 2 bases and the J segment 6 bases; nucleotides outside the gene matches: 6. CDR3 in amino acids: CASSLSPSGGPNEQFF. The CDR3 coding sequence is TGTGCCAGCAGCTTATCCCCTAGCGGGGGGCCCAATGAGCAGTTCTTC.

This sequence joins TRBV7-9 and TRBJ2-3, with D possibly TRBD1 on 5 matching bases. CDR1 is SEHNR, CDR2 FQNEAQ, per germline (reference sequence). The CDR3 covers 19 residues. The V gene lost 3 bases and the J gene lost 0 bases, with 22 bases spanning the gap. The CDR3 DNA reads TGTGCCAGCAGCTTCATAAGTCGTTCTGGGGCTACTAGCACAGATACGCAGTATTTT. It yields the protein CASSFISRSGATSTDTQYF.

The chain has TRBV6-1 and TRBJ2-3; 10 nucleotides match TRBD2. The germline CDR1 and CDR2 sequences are MNHNS and SASEGT. V was clipped by 0 bases and J by 10 bases; unmatched bases: 22. This CDR3 spans 20 amino acids. The CDR3 sequence is CASSEALRVVAGGSTSAQYF. DNA of the CDR3: TGTGCCAGCAGTGAAGCGCTTCGGGTGGTAGCGGGGGGCTCCACCAGTGCGCAGTATTTT.